This TCR beta chain was sequenced in a study of cytomegalovirus exposure and HLA in healthy donors. Overall study results and limits: Within a later analysis, the majority of CMV-associated TCR beta chains appeared HLA-restricted.

About this clone itself: The target antigen is unknown.

The PCR used 60 Vbeta and 13 Jbeta primers. Repertoires were generated with immunoSEQ multiplex PCR, while TCRdb's copy carries only in-frame clones and drops some. The table has 65,000 to 80,000 clones, around 84% seen once; the top ten hold about 9.5%. This CDR3 is built from 16 residues. The V gene's germline CDR1 is SGHRS and CDR2 YFSETQ. The receptor comes from a woman between 35 and 50 years old in good health and CMV-seropositive. The chain carries TRBV5-1 and TRBJ2-5; D might be TRBD1 (6 bases). TRBJ2-7 matches the DNA end more closely, so the J call is doubtful. Sequenced material: PBMCs. As DNA, the CDR3 is TGCGCCAGCAGCTTGAGGCCCGGGGAAGGGGGTGGCGAGCAGTACTTC. This encodes CASSLRPGEGGGEQYF.